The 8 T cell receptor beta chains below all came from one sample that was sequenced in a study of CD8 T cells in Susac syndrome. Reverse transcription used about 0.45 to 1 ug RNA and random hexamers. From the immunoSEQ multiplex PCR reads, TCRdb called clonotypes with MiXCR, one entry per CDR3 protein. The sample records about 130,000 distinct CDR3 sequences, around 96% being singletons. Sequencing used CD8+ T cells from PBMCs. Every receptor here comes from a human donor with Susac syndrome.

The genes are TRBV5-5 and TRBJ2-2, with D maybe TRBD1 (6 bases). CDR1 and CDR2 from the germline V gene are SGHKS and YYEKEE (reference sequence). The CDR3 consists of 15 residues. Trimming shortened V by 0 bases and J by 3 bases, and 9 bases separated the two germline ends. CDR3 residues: CASSLGDTHTGELFF. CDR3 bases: TGTGCCAGCAGCTTGGGGGACACGCACACCGGGGAGCTGTTTTTT. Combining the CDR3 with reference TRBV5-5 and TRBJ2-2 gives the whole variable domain DAGVTQSPTHLIKTRGQQVTLRCSPISGHKSVSWYQQVLGQGPQFIFQYYEKEERGRGNFPDRFSARQFPNYSSELNVNALLLGDSALYLCASSLGDTHTGELFFGEGSRLTVL.

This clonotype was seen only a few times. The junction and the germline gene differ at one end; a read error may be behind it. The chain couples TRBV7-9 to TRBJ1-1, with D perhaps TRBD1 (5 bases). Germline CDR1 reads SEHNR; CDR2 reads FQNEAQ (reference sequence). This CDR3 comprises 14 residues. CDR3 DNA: TGTGCCAGCAGTTTAGGTCAGGGGAACACTGAAGCTTTCTTT. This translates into CASSLGQGNTEAFF. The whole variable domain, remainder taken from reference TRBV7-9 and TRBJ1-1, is DTGVSQNPRHKITKRGQNVTFRCDPISEHNRLYWYRQTLGQGPEFLTYFQNEAQLEKSRLLSDRFSAERPKGSFSTLEIQRTEQGDSAMYLCASSLGQGNTEAFFGQGTRLTVV.

CDR3 residues: CASSAEKPEAFF. The CDR3, as DNA: TGTGCCAGCAGTGCAGAGAAACCTGAAGCTTTCTTT. The chain is built from TRBV2 and TRBJ1-1; D gene uncertain. CDR1 is SNHLY, CDR2 FYNNEI, per germline. This CDR3 has 12 amino acids. V was shortened by 4 bases and J by 6 bases, with 9 bases between the two germline ends.

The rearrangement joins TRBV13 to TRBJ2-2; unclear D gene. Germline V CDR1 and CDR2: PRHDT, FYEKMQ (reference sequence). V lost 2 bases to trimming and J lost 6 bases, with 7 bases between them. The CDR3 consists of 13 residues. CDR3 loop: CASSLRASGELFF. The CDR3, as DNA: TGTGCCAGCAGCTTAAGAGCTTCCGGGGAGCTGTTTTTT.

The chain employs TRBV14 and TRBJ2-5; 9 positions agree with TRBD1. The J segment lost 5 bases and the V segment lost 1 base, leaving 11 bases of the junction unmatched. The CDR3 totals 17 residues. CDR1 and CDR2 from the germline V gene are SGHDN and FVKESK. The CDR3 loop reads CASSQGGQGSFGETQYF. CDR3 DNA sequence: TGTGCCAGCAGCCAAGGAGGACAGGGGTCTTTTGGGGAGACCCAGTACTTC.

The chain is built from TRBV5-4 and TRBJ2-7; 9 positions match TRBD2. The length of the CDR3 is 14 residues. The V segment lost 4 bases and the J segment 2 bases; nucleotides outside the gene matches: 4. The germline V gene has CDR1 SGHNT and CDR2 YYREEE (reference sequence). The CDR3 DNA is TGTGCCAGCAGCCATAGCGGGAGTACCTACGAGCAGTACTTC. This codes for CASSHSGSTYEQYF.

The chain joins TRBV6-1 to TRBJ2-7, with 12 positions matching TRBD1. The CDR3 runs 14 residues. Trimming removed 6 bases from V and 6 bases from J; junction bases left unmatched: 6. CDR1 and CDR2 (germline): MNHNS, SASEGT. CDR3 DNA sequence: TGTGCCAGCAGGGGGGGACAGGGGGCTGGCGAGCAGTACTTC. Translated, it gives CASRGGQGAGEQYF.

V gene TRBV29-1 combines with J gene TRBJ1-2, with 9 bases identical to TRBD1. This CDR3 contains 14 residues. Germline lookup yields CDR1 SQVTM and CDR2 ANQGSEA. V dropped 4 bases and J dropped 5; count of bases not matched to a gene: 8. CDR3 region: CSVVRPGTGYGYTF. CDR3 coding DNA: TGCAGCGTTGTTCGTCCCGGGACAGGGTATGGCTACACCTTC.